This TCR beta chain emerged from a study of response to subunit inactivated influenza vaccine. Germline V gene data show CDR1 as MNHNS and CDR2 as SASEGT. The CDR3 runs 15 residues. J lost 4 bases, V lost 9 bases, and 9 bases had no gene match. TCRdb itself ran the RT-PCR reads through MiXCR, one entry per CDR3 protein. The sample yields 500,000 to 550,000 distinct CDR3 sequences, roughly 23% seen once. The same data also contributed to another study, on T cells expressing NK-cell markers. This second report adds: UMIs were included in TCR beta cDNA generated by 5'RACE template switching.

The rearrangement joins TRBV6-1 to TRBJ2-2; 9 bases fit TRBD1. Here the sequenced sample was CD4+ T cells sorted from PBMCs, taken approximately 13 days after vaccination. The source is a man aged 45-60 years who received an inactivated influenza vaccine. CDR3 residues: CASKIQGAVTGELFF. DNA of the CDR3: TGTGCCAGTAAAATACAGGGGGCGGTCACCGGGGAGCTGTTTTTT.